This TCR beta chain was retrieved from a study of radiation and T cells in renal cell carcinoma. Clones were sequenced by immunoSEQ multiplex PCR, and TCRdb holds only the in-frame ones, with some missing. Here the sample spans about 140,000 clones, around four fifths being singletons. Described time point: baseline pretreatment blood. Stated treatment: 15 Gy SBRT to primary tumor, nephrectomy 4 weeks later. Serial blood draws occurred at baseline and 2 and 4 weeks post-SBRT. This clone was seen only a few times. Germline V CDR1 and CDR2: SNHLY, FYNNEI. V trimming: 7 bases; J trimming: 3 bases; junction bases outside the gene matches: 4. This CDR3 has 13 amino acids.

The J gene is TRBJ1-2, the V gene TRBV2; 8 bases align to TRBD1. The TCR sequence derives from a woman in her fifties or sixties with renal cell carcinoma. The sample in question was blood, obtained from a patient whose treatment included radiotherapy and nephrectomy. The CDR3 sequence: CASTLDRDYGYTF. The CDR3 coding sequence is TGTGCCAGCACCTTGGACAGGGACTATGGCTACACCTTC.